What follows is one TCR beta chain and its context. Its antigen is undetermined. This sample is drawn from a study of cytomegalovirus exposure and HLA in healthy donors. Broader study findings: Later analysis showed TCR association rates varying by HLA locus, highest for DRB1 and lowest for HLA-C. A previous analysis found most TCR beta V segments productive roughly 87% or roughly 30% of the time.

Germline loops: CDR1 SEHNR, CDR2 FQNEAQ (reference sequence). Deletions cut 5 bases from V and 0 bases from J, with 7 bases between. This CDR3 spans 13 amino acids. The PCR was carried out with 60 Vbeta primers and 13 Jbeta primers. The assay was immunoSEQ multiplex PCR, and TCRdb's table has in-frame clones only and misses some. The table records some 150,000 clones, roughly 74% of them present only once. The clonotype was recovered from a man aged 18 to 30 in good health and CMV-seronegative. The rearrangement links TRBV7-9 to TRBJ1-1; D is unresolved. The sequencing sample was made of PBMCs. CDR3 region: CASSNSMNTEAFF. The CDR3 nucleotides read TGTGCCAGCAGCAATAGTATGAACACTGAAGCTTTCTTT.